This TCR beta chain originates from a study of radiation and T cells in renal cell carcinoma. Study as a whole: Nephrectomy followed 15 Gy stereotactic body radiation by 4 weeks.

The table came from immunoSEQ multiplex PCR; TCRdb's copy has only in-frame clones and leaves some out. The data show approximately 140,000 clones, around 90% seen once. V gave up 11 bases and J gave up 5 bases; unmatched junction bases: 12. Germline-derived CDR1 and CDR2 are WNHNN and SYGVQD (reference sequence). The CDR3 runs 13 residues. Time point described: baseline pretreatment blood. Specified treatment: 15 Gy SBRT to primary tumor, nephrectomy 4 weeks later. After SBRT, blood was collected at 2 and 4 weeks, plus baseline. This material consisted of blood, taken from a patient whose treatment included radiotherapy and nephrectomy. The chain couples TRBV10-1 to TRBJ2-7; TRBD1 aligns across 7 bases. This sequence was found in a woman in her seventies with renal cell carcinoma. The CDR3 spells CAGVQGLDDEQYF. CDR3 bases: TGCGCCGGGGTACAGGGGTTGGACGACGAGCAGTACTTC.